This TCR beta chain is drawn from a study of beta chain features in type 1 diabetes. The CDR3 totals 14 residues. CDR1 is GTSNPN and CDR2 is SVGIG in the germline V gene (reference sequence). The V end was cut by 1 base, the J end by 4 bases, with 11 bases between. Since all of the isolated RNA was reverse transcribed, expressed TCRB transcripts were what got sequenced. Some clones are missing from TCRdb's copy, which holds only in-frame ones; the method was immunoSEQ multiplex PCR. The sample includes 200,000 to 250,000 clones, 68% of them seen just once. This clone was seen a few times. The TCR sequence derives from a man younger than 45 in good health. This chain joins TRBV30 and TRBJ1-5; no reliable D call. Input material: naive CD4+ T cells from blood. CDR3 sequence (DNA): TGTGCCTGGAGTGAGAGGCGCCCGAATCAGCCCCAGCATTTT. Translation gives CAWSERRPNQPQHF.